What follows describes a single T cell receptor beta chain. Libraries were prepared by immunoSEQ multiplex PCR; TCRdb keeps only in-frame clonotypes and omits some of them. The sample holds under 150,000 clones; approximately 87% are singletons and the top ten take around 3%. This entry belongs to a study of control samples from healthy donors and cancer patients. V trimming: 3 bases; J trimming: 5 bases; junction bases outside the gene matches: 9. This CDR3 is 16 amino acids long. The germline V gene has CDR1 MNHNS and CDR2 SASEGT. V usage is TRBV6-1 and J usage is TRBJ2-2; 7 positions match TRBD2. The TCR originated in a man between 60 and 75 years old in good health. The sequenced sample was blood. This chain's CDR3 is CASSDLLQGGTGELFF. The CDR3, as DNA: TGTGCCAGCAGTGACCTCTTGCAGGGAGGGACCGGGGAGCTGTTTTTT.